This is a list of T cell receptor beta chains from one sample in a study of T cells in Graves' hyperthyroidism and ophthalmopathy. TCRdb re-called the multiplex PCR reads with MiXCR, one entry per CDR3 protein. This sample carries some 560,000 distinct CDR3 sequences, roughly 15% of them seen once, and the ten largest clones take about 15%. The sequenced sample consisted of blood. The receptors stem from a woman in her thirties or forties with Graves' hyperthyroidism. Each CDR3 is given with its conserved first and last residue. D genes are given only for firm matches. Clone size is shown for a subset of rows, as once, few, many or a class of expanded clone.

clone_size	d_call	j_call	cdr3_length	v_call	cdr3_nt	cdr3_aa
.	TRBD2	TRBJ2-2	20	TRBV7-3	TGTGCCAGCAGCTTAAAGCCCCGGACTAGCGGGAGCGCTGACACCGGGGAGCTGTTTTTT	CASSLKPRTSGSADTGELFF
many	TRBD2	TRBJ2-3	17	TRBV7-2	TGTGCCAGCAGCTTGTATGGATCTAGCGGGAAGGCTGATACGCAGTATTTT	CASSLYGSSGKADTQYF
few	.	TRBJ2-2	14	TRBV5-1	TGCGCCAGCAGCTTGGCAGTGGGGACCGGGGAGCTTTTTTTT	CASSLAVGTGELFF
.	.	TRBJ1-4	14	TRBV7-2	TGTGCCAGCAGCTTGGCACCAACTAATGAAAAACTGTTTTTT	CASSLAPTNEKLFF
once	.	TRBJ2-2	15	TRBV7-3	TGTGCCAGCAGCTTCCTCGGGGGGAACACCGGGGAGCTGTTTTTT	CASSFLGGNTGELFF
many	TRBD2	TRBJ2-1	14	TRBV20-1	TGCAGTGCTTCCGGGACTAGCGGGTACAATGAGCAGTTCTTC	CSASGTSGYNEQFF
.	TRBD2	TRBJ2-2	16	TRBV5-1	TGCGCCAGCAGCTTCCTAGCGGGACCGAACACCGGGGAGCTGTTTTTT	CASSFLAGPNTGELFF
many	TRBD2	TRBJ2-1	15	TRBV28	TGTGCCAGCAGCCATCCGGGACTAGCGGGAGGTGAGCAGTTCTTC	CASSHPGLAGGEQFF
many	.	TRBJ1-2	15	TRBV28	TGTGCCAGCACCCCCCAGGACCGCAGTAACTATGGCTACACCTTC	CASTPQDRSNYGYTF
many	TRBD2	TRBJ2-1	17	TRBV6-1	TGTGCCAGCAGACGACTTGGGGGGGAGGGCCTAAGAAATGAGCAGTTCTTC	CASRRLGGEGLRNEQFF
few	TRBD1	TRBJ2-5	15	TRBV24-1	TGTGCCACCAGTGACCGGGGACAGCCGAAAGAGACCCAGTACTTC	CATSDRGQPKETQYF
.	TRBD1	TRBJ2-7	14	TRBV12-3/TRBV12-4	TGTGCCAGCAGTACCGGGACAGGGGCGGTGGAGCAGTACTTC	CASSTGTGAVEQYF
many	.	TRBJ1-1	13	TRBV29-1	TGCAGCGTTGAAACTCACCTGAACACTGAAGCTTTCTTT	CSVETHLNTEAFF
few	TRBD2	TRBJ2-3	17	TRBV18	TGTGCCAGCTCACCACGGCGGAGCGGGAGAGGGACAGATACGCAGTATTTT	CASSPRRSGRGTDTQYF
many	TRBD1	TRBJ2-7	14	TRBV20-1	TGCAGTGCTAGAGACCCCAGGGGGAGTAACGAGCAGTACTTC	CSARDPRGSNEQYF
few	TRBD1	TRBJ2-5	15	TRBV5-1	TGCGCCAGCAGCTTGAGGACAGGAAAACAAGAGACCCAGTACTTC	CASSLRTGKQETQYF
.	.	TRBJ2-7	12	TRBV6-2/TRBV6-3	TGTGCCAGCAAGTCGTCCTCCTACGAGCAGTACTTC	CASKSSSYEQYF
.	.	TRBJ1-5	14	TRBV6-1	TGTGCCAGCAGTCTGGGGGCAGAGGGGCAGCCCCAGCATTTT	CASSLGAEGQPQHF
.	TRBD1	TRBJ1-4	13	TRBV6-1	TGTGCCAGCCGGGACAGCCTTGGGGAAAAACTGTTTTTT	CASRDSLGEKLFF
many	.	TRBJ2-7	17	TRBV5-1	TGCGCCAGCAGCTTGGCGGGGGACGGGCGCAGCTCCTACGAGCAGTACTTC	CASSLAGDGRSSYEQYF
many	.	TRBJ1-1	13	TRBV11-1	TGTGCCAGCAGCCTCCAGAGAAACACTGAAGCTTTCTTT	CASSLQRNTEAFF
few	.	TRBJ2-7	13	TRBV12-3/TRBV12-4	TGTGCCAGCACCCTTATTGGCGGGTACGAGCAGTACTTC	CASTLIGGYEQYF
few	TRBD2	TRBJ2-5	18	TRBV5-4	TGTGCCAGCAGCCCAACCCCGGGACTAGCGGGATCCCAAGAGACCCAGTACTTC	CASSPTPGLAGSQETQYF
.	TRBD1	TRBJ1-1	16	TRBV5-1	TGCGCCAGCAGCTTGGCCGAGGGGACAGTGAACACTGAAGCTTTCTTT	CASSLAEGTVNTEAFF
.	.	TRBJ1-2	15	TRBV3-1	TGTGCCAGCAGCCAAGAAGGCAGTAGAATCTATGGCTACACCTTC	CASSQEGSRIYGYTF
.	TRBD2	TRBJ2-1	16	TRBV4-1	TGCGCCAGCAGCCAATCGCCAAGCGGGACCTACAATGAGCAGTTCTTC	CASSQSPSGTYNEQFF
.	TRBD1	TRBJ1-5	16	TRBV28	TGTGCCAGCAGTCCTACCGGGACAGGGTTCGGTCAGCCCCAGCATTTT	CASSPTGTGFGQPQHF
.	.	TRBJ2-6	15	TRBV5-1	TGCGCCAGCAGCTTGGAGACCTCTGGGGCCGACGTCCTGACTTTC	CASSLETSGADVLTF
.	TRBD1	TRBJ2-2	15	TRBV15	TGTGCCACCAGCGGGACAGTCGCGAACACCGGGGAGCTGTTTTTT	CATSGTVANTGELFF
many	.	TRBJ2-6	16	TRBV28	TGTGCCAGCAGTTTAGGAGCGGGCTCTGGGGCCAACGTCCTGACTTTC	CASSLGAGSGANVLTF
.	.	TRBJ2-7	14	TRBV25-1	TGTGCCAGCAGTGAATACGGGGGATTAGGAGAGCAGTACTTC	CASSEYGGLGEQYF
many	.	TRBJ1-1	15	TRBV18	TGTGCCAGCTCCCTCGGGGGGGGCGAAGGCACTGAAGCTTTCTTT	CASSLGGGEGTEAFF
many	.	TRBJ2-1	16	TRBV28	TGTGCCAGCAGTCAACCAGGGTCTGGCTCCTACAATGAGCAGTTCTTC	CASSQPGSGSYNEQFF
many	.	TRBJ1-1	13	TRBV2	TGTGCCAGCAGTGGGGGCATGAACACTGAAGCTTTCTTT	CASSGGMNTEAFF
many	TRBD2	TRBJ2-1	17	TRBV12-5	TGTGCTAGTGGCTTTTCAGCCTCCGAGCGGGACTACAATGAGCAGTTCTTC	CASGFSASERDYNEQFF
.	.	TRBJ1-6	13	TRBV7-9	TGTGCCAGCAGCCCGGACGGGGGCTCACCCCTCCACTTT	CASSPDGGSPLHF
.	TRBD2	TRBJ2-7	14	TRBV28	TGTGCCACCTGGAGACTAGCGGGAGGATACGAGCAGTACTTC	CATWRLAGGYEQYF
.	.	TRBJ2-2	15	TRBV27	TGTGCCAGCAGTTTATGGGCATCGAACACCGGGGAGCTGTTTTTT	CASSLWASNTGELFF
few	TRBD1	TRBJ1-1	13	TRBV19	TGTGCCAGTGGGACAGCTTTGAACACTGAAGCTTTCTTT	CASGTALNTEAFF
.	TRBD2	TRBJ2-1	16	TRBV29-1	TGCAGCGTTGGGTCCCTGACCGGGACTAGCGGAAGCGGGGTGGTCTTC	CSVGSLTGTSGSGVVF
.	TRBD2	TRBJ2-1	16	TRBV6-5	TGTGCCAGCAGTTACCGAACGGGACTAGCGGGCCATGAGCAGTTCTTC	CASSYRTGLAGHEQFF
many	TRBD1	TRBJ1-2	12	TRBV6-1	TGTGCCAGCAGTACAGGGGACAATGGCTACACCTTC	CASSTGDNGYTF
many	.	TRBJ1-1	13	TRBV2	TGTGCCAGCAGGGCCTTTAGGACAGAAGGGGATTTCTTT	CASRAFRTEGDFF
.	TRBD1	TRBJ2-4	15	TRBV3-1	TGTGCCAGCAGCCAAGGACAGGGGGCCAAAAACATTCAGTACTTC	CASSQGQGAKNIQYF
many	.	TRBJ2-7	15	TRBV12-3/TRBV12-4	TGTGCCAGCAGTTTTGGGGGGCAGGGGGGCTACGAGCAGTACTTC	CASSFGGQGGYEQYF
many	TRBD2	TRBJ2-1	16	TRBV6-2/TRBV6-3	TGTGCCAGCAGGCCGTCCCCGGGACTAGCGGACAATGAGCAGTTCTTC	CASRPSPGLADNEQFF
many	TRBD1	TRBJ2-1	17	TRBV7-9	TGTGCCAGCAGCCCCTCCCGGACAGGGAGATTCTACAATGAGCAGTTCTTC	CASSPSRTGRFYNEQFF
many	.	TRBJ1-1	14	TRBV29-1	TGCAGCGTTGGAGGGGCCGTAGAGAACACTGAAGCTTTCTTT	CSVGGAVENTEAFF
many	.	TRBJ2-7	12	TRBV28	TGTGCCAGCAGCCCCGACCGTTACGAGCAGTACTTC	CASSPDRYEQYF
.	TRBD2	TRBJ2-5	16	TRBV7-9	TGTGCCAGCAGCGTAACTAGCGGGAGGACCCAAGAGACCCAGTACTTC	CASSVTSGRTQETQYF
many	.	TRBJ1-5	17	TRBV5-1	TGCGCCAGCACAGGACAGTCTGTTATCATCGTCAATCAGCCCCAGCATTTT	CASTGQSVIIVNQPQHF
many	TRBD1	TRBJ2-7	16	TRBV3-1	TGTGCCAGCAGCCAAGATCCAGAGGGGACAGGGAACGAGCAGTACTTC	CASSQDPEGTGNEQYF
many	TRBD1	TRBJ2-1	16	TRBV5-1	TGCGCCAGCAGCGAGGGACAGGGGGCTATGTTGTATGAGCAGTTCTTC	CASSEGQGAMLYEQFF